This T cell receptor beta chain was documented in a study of shared clonotypes between healthy human individuals. Running of the assay took place at deep level. The assay was immunoSEQ multiplex PCR, and TCRdb's table has in-frame clones only and misses some. The sample has about 820,000 clones, 80% to 95% seen once. Naive CD8 cells lacked CD45RO and underwent positive selection for CCR7, leaving out terminally differentiated effector memory CD45RA+ cells. For this clone: This sample also contains other DNA sequences that code for the same CDR3.

The CDR3 length is 12 residues. The germline V gene encodes CDR1 SGHRS and CDR2 YFSETQ. The V and J ends lost 0 bases and 3 bases respectively, with 0 bases between them. V is TRBV5-1 and J is TRBJ2-2; D remains ambiguous. The sequence was obtained from a man younger than 45 in good health. The sample consisted of naive CD8+ T cells sorted from blood. The CDR3 nucleotides are TGCGCCAGCAGCTTGGACACCGGGGAGCTGTTTTTT. It translates to CASSLDTGELFF.